A selection of T cell receptor beta chains follows, all from one sample in a study of T cell repertoires in cytomegalovirus infection. Their antigens remain unidentified. TCRdb used MiXCR to reprocess the reads, holding one entry per CDR3 protein. Altogether 750,000 to 950,000 distinct CDR3 sequences are present, about 29% being singletons, with the ten largest covering around 13%. Source: cultured CD8+ T cells from PBMCs, taken from culture after CMV antigen stimulation. These receptors all stem from a human donor in good health (CMV status not recorded). Some clones in this sample may be carry-over from other donors' samples. The CDR3 runs from the conserved cysteine through the conserved F or W. The D gene is left open where the match is weak. Expanded clones are given a class, and other clones once, few, many or no size at all.

abundance: many; j_gene: TRBJ1-1; v_gene: TRBV27; d_gene: .; CDR3aa: CASSYRGDTEAFF; CDR3nt: TGTGCCAGCAGTTACCGGGGGGACACTGAAGCTTTCTTT
abundance: many; j_gene: TRBJ2-3; v_gene: TRBV11-1; d_gene: .; CDR3aa: CASSLPGFSTDTQYF; CDR3nt: TGTGCCAGCAGCCTGCCGGGGTTTAGTACAGATACGCAGTATTTT
abundance: few; j_gene: TRBJ2-5; v_gene: TRBV19; d_gene: TRBD2; CDR3aa: CATQGLTETQYF; CDR3nt: TGTGCCACCCAGGGACTAACTGAGACCCAGTACTTC
abundance: .; j_gene: TRBJ2-7; v_gene: TRBV5-4; d_gene: TRBD1; CDR3aa: CASSWVGQGSDEQYF; CDR3nt: TGTGCCAGCAGCTGGGTTGGACAGGGGAGCGACGAGCAGTACTTC
abundance: .; j_gene: TRBJ2-4; v_gene: TRBV7-9; d_gene: .; CDR3aa: CASSLTGGGPETLVKNIQYF; CDR3nt: TGTGCCAGCAGCTTAACAGGAGGGGGCCCCGAGACTTTGGTCAAAAACATTCAGTACTTC
abundance: many; j_gene: TRBJ1-5; v_gene: TRBV7-9; d_gene: .; CDR3aa: CASSLGKGFQGNDQPQHF; CDR3nt: TGTGCCAGCAGCTTAGGAAAAGGCTTTCAGGGGAACGATCAGCCCCAGCATTTT
abundance: few; j_gene: TRBJ2-7; v_gene: TRBV4-2; d_gene: .; CDR3aa: CASSQGAGPTYEQYF; CDR3nt: TGTGCCAGCAGCCAAGGGGCCGGGCCGACCTACGAGCAGTACTTC
abundance: .; j_gene: TRBJ2-5; v_gene: TRBV7-8; d_gene: .; CDR3aa: CASSYDRLISGNLQETQYF; CDR3nt: TGTGCCAGCAGCTACGACCGATTAATTAGCGGAAATCTCCAAGAGACCCAGTACTTC
abundance: many; j_gene: TRBJ1-2; v_gene: TRBV7-9; d_gene: .; CDR3aa: CASSPGARGRGYTF; CDR3nt: TGTGCCAGCAGCCCGGGGGCCCGGGGGCGAGGCTACACCTTC
abundance: few; j_gene: TRBJ1-1; v_gene: TRBV5-1; d_gene: .; CDR3aa: CASSSWGLGTEAFF; CDR3nt: TGCGCCAGCAGTTCTTGGGGGCTTGGCACTGAAGCTTTCTTT
abundance: few; j_gene: TRBJ1-2; v_gene: TRBV7-9; d_gene: TRBD1; CDR3aa: CASSGETGGYGYTF; CDR3nt: TGTGCCAGCAGTGGCGAGACAGGGGGCTATGGCTACACCTTC
abundance: few; j_gene: TRBJ2-5; v_gene: TRBV7-6; d_gene: .; CDR3aa: CASSPAGYPAETQYF; CDR3nt: TGTGCCAGCAGCCCGGCAGGGTACCCGGCAGAGACCCAGTACTTC
abundance: .; j_gene: TRBJ2-7; v_gene: TRBV6-5; d_gene: .; CDR3aa: CASKGGNYEQYF; CDR3nt: TGTGCCAGCAAAGGAGGGAACTACGAGCAGTACTTC
abundance: few; j_gene: TRBJ2-2; v_gene: TRBV7-9; d_gene: TRBD1; CDR3aa: CASSTGTGTTGELFF; CDR3nt: TGTGCCAGCAGCACCGGGACAGGGACCACCGGGGAGCTGTTTTTT
abundance: few; j_gene: TRBJ2-2; v_gene: TRBV11-2; d_gene: .; CDR3aa: CASSLNSQGTGELFF; CDR3nt: TGTGCCAGCAGCTTAAATTCTCAGGGCACCGGGGAGCTGTTTTTT
abundance: .; j_gene: TRBJ1-5; v_gene: TRBV6-1; d_gene: .; CDR3aa: CASSSDRYSNQPQHF; CDR3nt: TGTGCCAGCAGTTCGGACAGATATAGCAATCAGCCCCAGCATTTT
abundance: .; j_gene: TRBJ2-5; v_gene: TRBV5-6; d_gene: .; CDR3aa: CASSESRPRGETQYF; CDR3nt: TGTGCCAGCAGCGAAAGCCGACCCCGCGGAGAGACCCAGTACTTC
abundance: .; j_gene: TRBJ2-3; v_gene: TRBV27; d_gene: .; CDR3aa: CASSFRGYTDTQYF; CDR3nt: TGTGCCAGCAGTTTCCGAGGGTACACAGATACGCAGTATTTT
abundance: few; j_gene: TRBJ1-2; v_gene: TRBV12-3/TRBV12-4; d_gene: .; CDR3aa: CASSFVGPYGYTF; CDR3nt: TGTGCCAGCAGTTTTGTAGGGCCCTATGGCTACACCTTC
abundance: .; j_gene: TRBJ2-5; v_gene: TRBV6-5; d_gene: .; CDR3aa: CASALESTQETQYF; CDR3nt: TGTGCCAGCGCTTTGGAGTCCACCCAAGAGACCCAGTACTTC
abundance: .; j_gene: TRBJ1-6; v_gene: TRBV6-1; d_gene: .; CDR3aa: CASSEYTGVSYNSPLHF; CDR3nt: TGTGCCAGCAGTGAATATACAGGCGTCTCCTATAATTCACCCCTCCACTTT
abundance: .; j_gene: TRBJ1-3; v_gene: TRBV7-9; d_gene: TRBD1; CDR3aa: CAGRDRVKNTIYF; CDR3nt: TGTGCGGGCCGCGACAGGGTGAAGAACACCATATATTTT
abundance: .; j_gene: TRBJ1-3; v_gene: TRBV10-3; d_gene: .; CDR3aa: CATADGNTIYF; CDR3nt: TGTGCCACTGCGGATGGAAACACCATATATTTT
abundance: few; j_gene: TRBJ1-2; v_gene: TRBV10-3; d_gene: .; CDR3aa: CAISVGFAYGYTF; CDR3nt: TGTGCCATCAGTGTCGGGTTTGCCTATGGCTACACCTTC
abundance: .; j_gene: TRBJ2-1; v_gene: TRBV28; d_gene: .; CDR3aa: CASRLGASSYNEQFF; CDR3nt: TGTGCCAGCAGACTGGGGGCAAGCTCCTACAATGAGCAGTTCTTC
abundance: many; j_gene: TRBJ2-1; v_gene: TRBV7-2; d_gene: .; CDR3aa: CASSLLEASYNEQFF; CDR3nt: TGTGCCAGCAGCTTACTAGAAGCCTCCTACAATGAGCAGTTCTTC
abundance: many; j_gene: TRBJ2-1; v_gene: TRBV7-2; d_gene: TRBD2; CDR3aa: CASSFPGLAYNEQFF; CDR3nt: TGTGCCAGCAGCTTCCCGGGACTAGCCTACAATGAGCAGTTCTTC
abundance: few; j_gene: TRBJ2-7; v_gene: TRBV15; d_gene: .; CDR3aa: CATSREGTYEQYF; CDR3nt: TGTGCCACCAGCAGAGAGGGCACCTACGAGCAGTACTTC
abundance: few; j_gene: TRBJ2-5; v_gene: TRBV12-3/TRBV12-4; d_gene: .; CDR3aa: CASSHPTEFQETQYF; CDR3nt: TGTGCCAGCAGTCATCCTACAGAATTCCAAGAGACCCAGTACTTC
abundance: few; j_gene: TRBJ2-5; v_gene: TRBV10-3; d_gene: .; CDR3aa: CAISGFIRGRGPGQETQYF; CDR3nt: TGTGCCATCAGTGGGTTTATACGGGGACGTGGCCCAGGACAAGAGACCCAGTACTTC
abundance: .; j_gene: TRBJ2-1; v_gene: TRBV25-1; d_gene: TRBD2; CDR3aa: CASSYTRDYKAYNEQFF; CDR3nt: TGTGCCAGCAGCTACACCCGGGACTACAAGGCCTACAATGAGCAGTTCTTC
abundance: few; j_gene: TRBJ1-1; v_gene: TRBV28; d_gene: TRBD1; CDR3aa: CASSLWWGTGVTEAFF; CDR3nt: TGTGCCAGCAGTTTATGGTGGGGGACAGGGGTAACTGAAGCTTTCTTT
abundance: few; j_gene: TRBJ2-7; v_gene: TRBV6-1; d_gene: .; CDR3aa: CASSDRKELYEQYF; CDR3nt: TGTGCCAGCAGTGACAGGAAGGAACTCTACGAGCAGTACTTC
abundance: .; j_gene: TRBJ2-1; v_gene: TRBV4-1; d_gene: .; CDR3aa: CASSQEGHANNEQFF; CDR3nt: TGCGCCAGCAGCCAAGAGGGACATGCTAACAATGAGCAGTTCTTC
abundance: few; j_gene: TRBJ2-7; v_gene: TRBV12-3/TRBV12-4; d_gene: .; CDR3aa: CASSSDGTFSYEQYF; CDR3nt: TGTGCCAGCAGTTCAGACGGGACGTTCTCCTACGAGCAGTACTTC
abundance: once; j_gene: TRBJ1-5; v_gene: TRBV3-1; d_gene: .; CDR3aa: CASSQGKWGWSNQPQHF; CDR3nt: TGTGCCAGCAGCCAAGGGAAGTGGGGCTGGAGCAATCAGCCCCAGCATTTT
abundance: few; j_gene: TRBJ2-2; v_gene: TRBV7-7; d_gene: .; CDR3aa: CASSDQAFSNTGELFF; CDR3nt: TGTGCTAGCAGCGATCAGGCCTTCTCGAACACCGGGGAGCTGTTTTTT
abundance: few; j_gene: TRBJ2-3; v_gene: TRBV6-2/TRBV6-3; d_gene: .; CDR3aa: CASRTYTDTQYF; CDR3nt: TGTGCCAGCAGAACTTACACAGATACGCAGTATTTT
abundance: .; j_gene: TRBJ2-3; v_gene: TRBV7-9; d_gene: .; CDR3aa: CASSLAAGVLDTQYF; CDR3nt: TGTGCCAGCAGCTTAGCGGCAGGGGTTCTAGATACGCAGTATTTT
abundance: .; j_gene: TRBJ1-2; v_gene: TRBV20-1; d_gene: .; CDR3aa: CSARDRGLFYGYTF; CDR3nt: TGCAGTGCTAGAGATCGAGGACTGTTCTATGGCTACACCTTC
abundance: .; j_gene: TRBJ1-2; v_gene: TRBV4-2; d_gene: .; CDR3aa: CASSQARPANYGYTF; CDR3nt: TGTGCCAGCAGCCAAGCGCGACCTGCTAACTATGGCTACACCTTC
abundance: few; j_gene: TRBJ1-2; v_gene: TRBV7-2; d_gene: TRBD1; CDR3aa: CASSPGQGPANYGYTF; CDR3nt: TGTGCCAGCAGCCCCGGACAGGGGCCTGCTAACTATGGCTACACCTTC
abundance: .; j_gene: TRBJ1-2; v_gene: TRBV20-1; d_gene: TRBD1; CDR3aa: CSAPWDRRFYGYTF; CDR3nt: TGCAGTGCCCCCTGGGACAGAAGGTTCTATGGCTACACCTTC
abundance: few; j_gene: TRBJ2-1; v_gene: TRBV27; d_gene: .; CDR3aa: CASTSRLDNEQFF; CDR3nt: TGTGCCAGCACCTCGCGGCTCGACAATGAGCAGTTCTTC
abundance: .; j_gene: TRBJ1-1; v_gene: TRBV25-1; d_gene: .; CDR3aa: CASSVFRGENTEAFF; CDR3nt: TGTGCCAGCAGTGTCTTCAGGGGCGAGAACACTGAAGCTTTCTTT
abundance: few; j_gene: TRBJ2-7; v_gene: TRBV12-3/TRBV12-4; d_gene: .; CDR3aa: CASSLTEFYEQYF; CDR3nt: TGTGCCAGCAGTTTGACAGAATTCTACGAGCAGTACTTC
abundance: few; j_gene: TRBJ2-7; v_gene: TRBV4-1; d_gene: .; CDR3aa: CASSQEPDFYEQYF; CDR3nt: TGCGCCAGCAGCCAAGAACCGGACTTCTACGAGCAGTACTTC
abundance: few; j_gene: TRBJ2-7; v_gene: TRBV4-2; d_gene: .; CDR3aa: CASSHDWGYIRASSSYEQYF; CDR3nt: TGTGCCAGCAGCCACGACTGGGGGTACATCAGGGCTAGCTCCTCCTACGAGCAGTACTTC